The 17 T cell receptor beta chains given below trace back to one sample, sequenced in a study of T cell repertoires in cytomegalovirus infection. Their cognate antigens are unknown. In TCRdb, the reads were re-called with MiXCR into one record per CDR3 protein. The table lists about 830,000 distinct CDR3 sequences, approximately 32% of them singletons. The sample in question was cultured CD8+ T cells from PBMCs, obtained from culture after CMV antigen stimulation. The receptors originated from a human donor in good health (CMV status not recorded). Some clones in this sample may be carry-over from other donors' samples.

This clonotype appeared a few times. The chain combines TRBV7-8 with TRBJ2-2; no firm D call. The V and J ends lost 7 bases and 6 bases respectively, with 9 bases between them. This CDR3 region has 12 residues. Germline V gene lookup returns CDR1 SGHVS and CDR2 FQNEAQ. The chain's CDR3 is CASTLVPGELFF. In DNA, the CDR3 is TGTGCCAGCACCCTAGTTCCCGGGGAGCTGTTTTTT. The variable domain in full, with the rest retrieved from reference TRBV7-8 and TRBJ2-2, is GAGVSQSPRYKVAKRGQDVALRCDPISGHVSLFWYQQALGQGPEFLTYFQNEAQLDKSGLPSDRFFAERPEGSVSTLKIQRTQQEDSAVYLCASTLVPGELFFGEGSRLTVL.

The table lists this clonotype with a count of one. The chain recombines TRBV6-1 with TRBJ1-5, with 9 bases fitting TRBD1. CDR1 and CDR2 from the germline V gene are MNHNS and SASEGT. The CDR3 sequence is 16 residues long. Trimming at V came to 8 bases and at J to 4 bases, leaving 12 bases not matched to a gene. CDR3 bases: TGTGCCAGCCGCGTCCCGGGACAGGGTTGGAATCAGCCCCAGCATTTT. Protein: CASRVPGQGWNQPQHF.

This clonotype has more than one count but fewer than ten. The rearrangement links TRBV6-2 or TRBV6-3 to TRBJ2-3, with 9 bases lining up with TRBD2. There are 18 residues in the CDR3. V gave up 6 bases and J gave up 0 bases; unmatched junction bases: 13. Germline CDR1 MNHEY, CDR2 SVGEGT. The CDR3: CASRYPSGGPTSTDTQYF. The CDR3 DNA follows: TGTGCCAGCAGATACCCGAGCGGGGGGCCAACGAGCACAGATACGCAGTATTTT.

This sequence joins TRBV7-6 and TRBJ2-5; tentative D call: TRBD2 (5 bases). V was shortened by 4 bases and J by 5 bases, with 14 bases between the two germline ends. There are 14 residues in the CDR3. The germline V gene encodes CDR1 SGHVS and CDR2 FNYEAQ. Here the CDR3 DNA reads TGTGCCAGCAGCTCTTTCGGACCGGGGGAGACCCAGTACTTC. Its protein product is CASSSFGPGETQYF.

This clonotype was detected a few times. The rearrangement links TRBV20-1 to TRBJ2-7, with D possibly matching TRBD1 (6 bases). The V end was cut by 4 bases, the J end by 4 bases, with 17 bases between. Germline lookup yields CDR1 DFQATT and CDR2 SNEGSKA (reference sequence). The CDR3 is 14 amino acids. In DNA form, the CDR3 reads TGCAGTGCTAAAGCCAAACAGGGTAGTTACGAGCAGTACGTC. Translating gives CSAKAKQGSYEQYV.

The chain has TRBV24-1 and TRBJ2-2; D gene unclear. Deletions cut 3 bases from V and 1 base from J, with 5 bases between. The CDR3 has 14 amino acids. Germline CDR1 and CDR2: KGHDR and SFDVKD. The CDR3 bases are TGTGCCACCAGTGATGATGGGAACACCGGGGAGCTGTTTTTT. Translation gives CATSDDGNTGELFF.

The count of this clonotype is one. A much larger clone sits a single nucleotide away, making a read error possible. The chain has TRBV7-2 and TRBJ2-1, with TRBD1 identical over 9 bases. J was trimmed by 7 bases and V by 7 bases; bases with no gene match: 11. The CDR3 spans 15 residues. Per germline, CDR1 SGHTA and CDR2 FQGNSA. The CDR3 loop is CASNHPGQGMNEQFF. The CDR3 nucleotides are TGTGCCAGCAACCATCCGGGACAGGGTATGAATGAGCAGTTCTTC.

The chain uses TRBV4-1 and TRBJ2-7; D is undetermined. This CDR3 has 17 amino acids. Trimming took off 1 base at V and 2 bases at J, with 18 bases between the two ends. Germline CDR1 reads MGHRA; CDR2 reads YSYEKL. CDR3 nucleotides: TGCGCCAGCAGCCAAGTAAGCGTGGCACCTAACCCCTACGAGCAGTACTTC. Its translation is CASSQVSVAPNPYEQYF.

This clonotype showed up many times. The V call is TRBV12-3 or TRBV12-4, the J call TRBJ2-3; 11 bases map to TRBD2. Losses at the gene ends were 3 bases for V and 2 bases for J; bases not matched to a gene: 19. The CDR3 loop spans 21 amino acids. CDR3 sequence reads: CASSFRLHGASGGWDTDTQYF. CDR3 in DNA: TGTGCCAGCAGTTTTAGGCTCCACGGAGCTAGCGGGGGGTGGGACACAGATACGCAGTATTTT.

This clonotype has more than one count but fewer than ten. The chain carries TRBV7-2 and TRBJ1-1, with no clear D. CDR3 size: 13 residues. Germline V CDR1 and CDR2: SGHTA, FQGNSA. V shed 4 bases and J shed 7 bases, with 13 bases lying between them. CDR3 sequence reads: CASSSIGGFEAFF. The CDR3 bases are TGTGCCAGCAGCTCTATCGGCGGGTTTGAAGCTTTCTTT.

V is TRBV12-3 or TRBV12-4 and J is TRBJ1-4, with 9 bases lining up with TRBD1. The CDR3 has 16 residues. The V segment lost 6 bases and the J segment 7 bases; nucleotides outside the gene matches: 12. The CDR3 DNA is TGTGCCAGCAGCCGGACAGGGGAGTCGGCACGTGAAAAACTGTTTTTT. Translated, it gives CASSRTGESAREKLFF.

This clonotype was recorded a few times. This chain uses TRBV5-6 with TRBJ2-1; D call uncertain. The CDR3 has 15 amino acids. V dropped 3 bases and J dropped 2 bases, with 12 bases sitting between them. The germline gives CDR1 SGHDT, CDR2 YYEEEE. CDR3 sequence (DNA): TGTGCCAGCAGCTCTTCACCCATTCCCTACAATGAGCAGTTCTTC. It specifies CASSSSPIPYNEQFF.

The rearrangement links TRBV6-5 to TRBJ2-3; D might be TRBD1 (6 bases). Germline V gene data show CDR1 as MNHEY and CDR2 as SVGAGI. This CDR3 comprises 16 residues. V shed 6 bases and J shed 2 bases, with 18 bases lying between them. CDR3 residues: CASSPPGHPFTDTQYF. Written as DNA, the CDR3 is TGTGCCAGCAGCCCCCCGGGACACCCTTTCACAGATACGCAGTATTTT.

The table lists this clonotype with a few counts. The V gene is TRBV7-2, the J gene TRBJ1-5; possibly TRBD1 for D (5 bases). The germline V gene has CDR1 SGHTA and CDR2 FQGNSA. The CDR3 is 16 amino acids. V gave up 5 bases and J gave up 0 bases, with 14 bases separating them. CDR3 sequence reads: CASSPSGRSSNQPQHF. Written as DNA, the CDR3 is TGTGCCAGCAGCCCTTCGGGACGGTCTAGCAATCAGCCCCAGCATTTT.

The rearrangement joins TRBV15 to TRBJ1-5; D gene unclear. Germline V gene sequence: CDR1 LNHNV, CDR2 YYDKDF (reference sequence). V was shortened by 9 bases and J by 0 bases, with 15 bases between the two germline ends. The CDR3 totals 15 residues. The CDR3 reads CATKEGEYSNQPQHF. As DNA, the CDR3 is TGTGCCACTAAGGAGGGAGAGTATAGCAATCAGCCCCAGCATTTT.

Concerning this clonotype: The junction and the germline gene differ at one end; a read error may be behind it. The rearrangement uses TRBV29-1 and TRBJ1-2, with a possible D match to TRBD1 (5 bases). CDR3 length: 16 amino acids. Germline lookup yields CDR1 SQVTM and CDR2 ANQGSEA. CDR3 nucleotides: TGCAGCGTTGAAGATCTTCGGGGGGGAAGCGACTATGGCTACAGCTTC. Amino acid sequence: CSVEDLRGGSDYGYSF.

The J gene is TRBJ2-1, the V gene TRBV6-5; D not certain. V was trimmed by 2 bases and J by 9 bases, leaving 11 bases between them. Per germline, CDR1 MNHEY and CDR2 SVGAGI. The CDR3 covers 13 residues. This CDR3 is CASSYTKNSEQFF. The CDR3 coding sequence is TGTGCCAGCAGTTACACTAAAAACAGTGAGCAGTTCTTC.